This entry describes one T cell receptor (beta chain). What it binds is unknown. The entry originates in a study of long-term antiretroviral therapy in people with HIV. Sequencing used immunoSEQ v3.0 at survey level. The data were produced by immunoSEQ multiplex PCR, yet TCRdb's version contains in-frame clones alone and is incomplete. The repertoire holds fewer than 25,000 clones, with around 86% as singletons. Study-level points and caveats: ART adherence, viral resistance and therapy changes went undocumented. Whichever time point was examined, clones expanded before ART dominated the repertoire.

Every one of the donors gave at least one pre-ART PBMC sample and at least two post-ART PBMC samples. V lost 1 base, J lost 3 bases, and 10 bases lay in between. CDR1 KGHSH and CDR2 LQKENI come from the germline V gene. CDR3 length: 15 amino acids. The sequences come from unsorted PBMCs, collected at the start of antiretroviral therapy, before treatment. The rearrangement uses TRBV18 and TRBJ2-1, with D possibly TRBD2 on 5 matching bases. The sequence derives from a woman younger than 30 with HIV. The DNA for the CDR3 is TGTGCCAGCTCACCACTTCCGGGGAGCTACAATGAGCAGTTCTTC. Translation gives CASSPLPGSYNEQFF.